Below, one T cell receptor beta chain is given with its context. These data originate in a study of radiotherapy plus CTLA-4 blockade in lung cancer. Across the whole study: Disease control was seen in approximately 31% of patients, objective responses in 18%.

The study gave focal radiation plus ipilimumab CTLA-4 blockade to patients with chemo-refractory metastatic non-small-cell lung cancer. Sequencing was performed with immunoSEQ multiplex PCR; in TCRdb, only in-frame clones are kept and a portion is missing. Of roughly 120,000 clones listed, nearly 80% were seen once; the top ten hold 5% to 5.5%. Germline CDR1 and CDR2: SGHVS and FQNEAQ. The CDR3 runs to 16 residues. The junction had 5 bases not matched to a gene; V was cut back by 1 base and J by 1 base. This TCR was recovered from a human donor with non-small cell lung cancer who had a partial response to radiotherapy plus ipilimumab. This specimen was peripheral blood, taken from a patient treated with radiotherapy plus ipilimumab. This sequence joins TRBV7-8 and TRBJ2-3; 7 positions agree with TRBD2. The CDR3 sequence: CASSLGPAGGTDTQYF. The CDR3 DNA follows: TGTGCCAGCAGCTTAGGCCCGGCGGGGGGCACAGATACGCAGTATTTT.